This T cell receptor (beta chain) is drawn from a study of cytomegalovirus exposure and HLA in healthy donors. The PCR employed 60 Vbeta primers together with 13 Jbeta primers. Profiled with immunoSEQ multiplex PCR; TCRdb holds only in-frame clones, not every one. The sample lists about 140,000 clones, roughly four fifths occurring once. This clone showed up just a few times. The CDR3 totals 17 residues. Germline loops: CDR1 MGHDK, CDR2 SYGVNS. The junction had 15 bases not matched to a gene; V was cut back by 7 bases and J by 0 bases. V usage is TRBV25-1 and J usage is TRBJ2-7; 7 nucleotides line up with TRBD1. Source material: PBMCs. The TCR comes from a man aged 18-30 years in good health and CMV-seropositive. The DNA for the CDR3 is TGTGCCAGCACCGCAATGGGGAACCGGGACAGCTCCTACGAGCAGTACTTC. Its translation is CASTAMGNRDSSYEQYF.